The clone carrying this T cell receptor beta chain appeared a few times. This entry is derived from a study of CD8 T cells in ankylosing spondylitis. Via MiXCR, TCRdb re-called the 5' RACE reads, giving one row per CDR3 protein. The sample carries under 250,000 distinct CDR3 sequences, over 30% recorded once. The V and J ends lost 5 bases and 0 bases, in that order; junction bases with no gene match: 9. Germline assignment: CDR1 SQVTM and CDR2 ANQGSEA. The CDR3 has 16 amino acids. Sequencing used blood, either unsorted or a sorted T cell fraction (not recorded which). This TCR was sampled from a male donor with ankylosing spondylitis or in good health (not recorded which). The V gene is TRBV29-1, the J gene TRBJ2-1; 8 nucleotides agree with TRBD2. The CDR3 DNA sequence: TGCAGCGTTCCCGCGGGGGGAAAAACCTCCTACAATGAGCAGTTCTTC. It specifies CSVPAGGKTSYNEQFF.